This passage covers 32 T cell receptor beta chains from one sample sequenced in a study of cytomegalovirus exposure and HLA in healthy donors. The primer mix had 60 Vbeta and 13 Jbeta primers. Only in-frame clones appear in the TCRdb table, and some are missing; sequencing was by immunoSEQ multiplex PCR. Here the sample spans tens of thousands of clones, around 80% being singletons. Sequencing used PBMCs. The receptors were gathered from a male donor in good health and CMV-seropositive.

The chain joins TRBV28 to TRBJ1-2; D is possibly TRBD1 (6 bases). With 6 bases removed from V and 8 bases from J, the gap between germline ends came to 16 bases. Germline CDR1 MDHEN, CDR2 SYDVKM. The CDR3 has 13 residues. In DNA form, the CDR3 reads TGTGCCAGCAGCCCTACGGGGGGCCGGGGCTACACCTTC. Its protein product is CASSPTGGRGYTF.

This chain links TRBV10-1 with TRBJ2-7, with 9 bases matching TRBD1. V was clipped by 5 bases and J by 6 bases; unmatched bases: 8. The germline V gene encodes CDR1 WNHNN and CDR2 SYGVQD (reference sequence). This CDR3 has 14 residues. In DNA form, the CDR3 reads TGCGCCAGCAGTACCGGGACAGGGCGTTTCGAGCAGTACTTC. It yields the protein CASSTGTGRFEQYF.

In this sample, this clone turned up a few times. The V gene is TRBV11-2, the J gene TRBJ1-2, with 9 bases fitting TRBD1. Germline trimming cut 4 bases from V and 4 bases from J; bases unmatched to any gene: 13. The CDR3 loop spans 17 amino acids. Germline values: CDR1 SGHAT, CDR2 FQNNGV. The DNA of the CDR3 is TGTGCCAGCAGCTCCCATAGGGGACAGGGCGTGATCTATGGCTACACCTTC. Its protein is CASSSHRGQGVIYGYTF.

The chain uses TRBV19 and TRBJ1-1; 8 bases map to TRBD1. CDR1 LNHDA and CDR2 SQIVND come from the germline V gene (reference sequence). V lost 1 base and J lost 1; bases outside the gene matches: 8. The CDR3 contains 17 residues. In DNA, the CDR3 is TGTGCCAGTAGTATAGTTCCGGCAGGGGGCTCGAACACTGAAGCTTTCTTT. Amino acids: CASSIVPAGGSNTEAFF.

The chain joins TRBV5-5 to TRBJ2-1; TRBD1 agrees at 9 bases. The CDR3 loop spans 16 amino acids. In germline, CDR1 is SGHKS, CDR2 YYEKEE (reference sequence). V shed 2 bases and J 6 bases; nucleotides not matched to a gene: 9. CDR3 sequence: CASSFPPGQGVNEQFF. The DNA for the CDR3 is TGTGCCAGCAGCTTTCCACCGGGACAGGGTGTCAATGAGCAGTTCTTC.

The CDR3 reads CSTWTGDNEQFF. The DNA for the CDR3 is TGCAGCACGTGGACAGGTGACAATGAGCAGTTCTTC. This chain joins TRBV29-1 and TRBJ2-1, with 7 bases identical to TRBD1. CDR3 size: 12 residues. Germline V CDR1 and CDR2: SQVTM, ANQGSEA. Trimming removed 8 bases from V and 5 bases from J; junction bases left unmatched: 6.

The J gene is TRBJ2-5, the V gene TRBV2; 8 bases are a match to TRBD2. The CDR3 extends over 14 amino acids. CDR1 is SNHLY, CDR2 FYNNEI, per germline. Trimming took 8 bases from V and 6 from J; bases not matched to a gene: 11. The DNA of the CDR3 is TGTGCCAGCCTATTAACTAGCGGCAAGAAGACCCAGTACTTC. Translated: CASLLTSGKKTQYF.

The genes are TRBV28 and TRBJ1-5, with D hard to call. CDR3 length: 15 amino acids. Germline CDR1 is MDHEN and CDR2 is SYDVKM. The germline V and J ends were trimmed by 1 base and 2 bases, with 9 bases remaining between them. DNA for the CDR3: TGTGCCAGCAGTTTATCCCTTGCGGGCAATCAGCCCCAGCATTTT. Protein: CASSLSLAGNQPQHF.

The gene calls are TRBV14 and TRBJ2-1, with D hard to call. Trimming removed 5 bases at V and 2 bases at J, with 13 bases between. The length of the CDR3 is 15 residues. CDR1 is SGHDN and CDR2 is FVKESK in the germline V gene. The CDR3 is CASSSLGPAYNEQFF. The CDR3 DNA sequence: TGTGCCAGCAGCTCCCTGGGCCCGGCCTACAATGAGCAGTTCTTC.

The rearrangement links TRBV5-4 to TRBJ1-1; 7 positions agree with TRBD1. Germline V gene data show CDR1 as SGHNT and CDR2 as YYREEE (reference sequence). The V and J ends lost 4 bases and 1 base, in that order; junction bases with no gene match: 7. This CDR3 is 15 amino acids long. CDR3: CASSPADRENTEAFF. DNA for the CDR3: TGTGCCAGCAGCCCCGCAGACAGGGAGAACACTGAAGCTTTCTTT.

V gene TRBV7-2 combines with J gene TRBJ2-1; 10 nucleotides align to TRBD2. The CDR3 has 15 amino acids. The germline V gene has CDR1 SGHTA and CDR2 FQGNSA. Trimming removed 6 bases from V and 5 bases from J; junction bases left unmatched: 7. This CDR3 is CASRPLAGENNEQFF. For the CDR3, the DNA is TGTGCCAGCAGGCCTCTAGCGGGAGAAAACAATGAGCAGTTCTTC.

This clone was counted a few times. The CDR3 loop is CASYENPTEAFF. The CDR3 DNA sequence: TGTGCCAGCTACGAGAACCCCACTGAAGCTTTCTTT. The V and J genes are TRBV6-6 and TRBJ1-1; unclear D gene. In germline, CDR1 is MNHNY, CDR2 SVGAGI (reference sequence). Trimming removed 8 bases from V and 4 bases from J, with 11 bases in between. The CDR3 consists of 12 residues.

This chain uses TRBV2 with TRBJ2-1; D gene unclear. V was shortened by 5 bases and J by 6 bases, with 14 bases between the two germline ends. CDR1 is SNHLY and CDR2 is FYNNEI in the germline V gene. There are 14 residues in the CDR3. CDR3 coding DNA: TGTGCCAGCAGTTTCAACACTAAACCCAATGAGCAGTTCTTC. This sequence encodes CASSFNTKPNEQFF.

The chain employs TRBV29-1 and TRBJ1-4; maybe TRBD1 (6 bases). V lost 6 bases, J lost 7 bases, and 18 bases lay in between. This CDR3 comprises 14 residues. Looked up from germline, CDR1 is SQVTM and CDR2 is ANQGSEA. The CDR3 region is CSVEPTGSGEKLFF. DNA for the CDR3: TGCAGCGTGGAACCTACAGGGAGTGGTGAAAAACTGTTTTTT.

The chain uses TRBV5-3 and TRBJ1-4; tentatively, D is TRBD1 (5 bases). TRBV5-3 is noted as an ORF with a role that remains uncertain. V was trimmed by 4 bases and J by 6 bases, leaving 19 bases between them. This CDR3 has 16 residues. This chain's CDR3 is CARSHVLFGGDEKLFF. In DNA form, the CDR3 reads TGTGCCAGAAGCCATGTTTTATTCGGGGGGGATGAAAAACTGTTTTTT.

This chain uses TRBV6-1 with TRBJ2-3; possible D gene TRBD1, 6 bases. The CDR3 runs to 17 residues. CDR1 and CDR2 (germline): MNHNS, SASEGT. V dropped 4 bases and J dropped 5 bases, with 22 bases sitting between them. CDR3 sequence reads: CASSGLIQGLMVDTQYF. DNA of the CDR3: TGTGCCAGCAGTGGACTGATCCAGGGGCTAATGGTAGATACGCAGTATTTT.

The V call is TRBV2, the J call TRBJ2-7; 8 bases are shared with TRBD2. CDR1 is SNHLY, CDR2 FYNNEI, per germline. Trimming at V came to 2 bases and at J to 4 bases, leaving 4 bases not matched to a gene. This CDR3 spans 14 amino acids. The CDR3 DNA reads as TGTGCCAGCAGTGAACTAGCGGGTGTATACGAGCAGTACTTC. Protein product: CASSELAGVYEQYF.

This chain uses TRBV7-9 with TRBJ2-1, with D maybe TRBD2 (6 bases). Germline V gives CDR1 SEHNR, CDR2 FQNEAQ (reference sequence). The CDR3 totals 15 residues. The germline V and J ends were trimmed by 1 base and 4 bases, with 11 bases remaining between them. For the CDR3, the DNA is TGTGCCAGCAGCTTAGAAGCGGGTCCGTACAATGAGCAGTTCTTC. Translated: CASSLEAGPYNEQFF.

The chain uses TRBV5-3 and TRBJ2-5; D is possibly TRBD1 (6 bases). TRBV5-3 is identified as an open reading frame with a role that is uncertain. Trimming cost V 4 bases and J 3 bases, with 22 bases left between them. This CDR3 is 17 amino acids long. The chain's CDR3 is CARSARRPRGKEETQYF. For the CDR3, the DNA is TGTGCCAGAAGCGCCAGGCGGCCCAGGGGCAAGGAAGAGACCCAGTACTTC.

The chain recombines TRBV6-4 with TRBJ2-3; TRBD1 matches 8 bases. With V trimmed by 5 bases and J by 1 base, 2 bases remained unmatched. Per the germline V gene, CDR1 is MRHNA and CDR2 is SNTAGT. This CDR3 is 14 amino acids long. CDR3 residues: CASSTGGGTDTQYF. CDR3 DNA sequence: TGTGCCAGCAGTACAGGGGGAGGCACAGATACGCAGTATTTT.

This chain joins TRBV7-9 and TRBJ1-5; a weak D match, TRBD1 (6 bases). CDR3 length equals 15 residues. The V end was cut by 2 bases, the J end by 2 bases, with 10 bases between. Germline assignment: CDR1 SEHNR and CDR2 FQNEAQ (reference sequence). CDR3 region: CASSLSRQGNQPQHF. As DNA, the CDR3 is TGTGCCAGCAGCTTAAGTCGACAGGGCAATCAGCCCCAGCATTTT. Together with reference TRBV7-9 and TRBJ1-5, the CDR3 gives the full variable domain: DTGVSQNPRHKITKRGQNVTFRCDPISEHNRLYWYRQTLGQGPEFLTYFQNEAQLEKSRLLSDRFSAERPKGSFSTLEIQRTEQGDSAMYLCASSLSRQGNQPQHFGDGTRLSIL.

The chain joins TRBV25-1 to TRBJ2-2; D possibly corresponds to TRBD1 (5 bases). V lost 6 bases to trimming and J lost 1 base, with 18 bases between them. Germline-derived CDR1 and CDR2 are MGHDK and SYGVNS. This CDR3 is 17 amino acids long. For the CDR3, the DNA is TGTGCCAGCAGAGACAGCACGGCCTCGCTGAACACCGGGGAGCTGTTTTTT. Protein: CASRDSTASLNTGELFF. The full variable domain, with the rest looked up from reference TRBV25-1 and TRBJ2-2, is EADIYQTPRYLVIGTGKKITLECSQTMGHDKMYWYQQDPGMELHLIHYSYGVNSTEKGDLSSESTVSRIRTEHFPLTLESARPSHTSQYLCASRDSTASLNTGELFFGEGSRLTVL.

This chain joins TRBV7-6 and TRBJ2-1, with TRBD2 matching 8 bases. J was trimmed by 4 bases and V by 7 bases; bases with no gene match: 15. Germline lookup yields CDR1 SGHVS and CDR2 FNYEAQ. The CDR3 has 17 residues. The chain's CDR3 is CASTGKTLAAGYNEQFF. The CDR3 bases are TGTGCCAGCACGGGAAAAACACTAGCGGCCGGGTACAATGAGCAGTTCTTC.

This chain connects TRBV7-8 to TRBJ2-3, with D possibly being TRBD2 (5 bases). CDR1 is SGHVS, CDR2 FQNEAQ, per germline. Between the trimmed V and J ends, which lost 6 bases and 0 bases, there was a span of 13 bases. This CDR3 is built from 15 residues. In DNA, the CDR3 is TGTGCCAGCAGGGTTTACGGGATTAGCACAGATACGCAGTATTTT. This encodes CASRVYGISTDTQYF.

This clone was observed once. The rearrangement uses TRBV4-1 and TRBJ2-5; 7 positions agree with TRBD2. V dropped 4 bases and J dropped 2; count of bases not matched to a gene: 7. Germline V gene lookup returns CDR1 MGHRA and CDR2 YSYEKL. There are 15 residues in the CDR3. This CDR3 reads CASSPWGAGQETQYF. The DNA of the CDR3 is TGCGCCAGCAGCCCGTGGGGAGCGGGGCAAGAGACCCAGTACTTC.

The rearrangement joins TRBV6-6 to TRBJ2-1; D gene ambiguous. There are 11 residues in the CDR3. V was pared by 5 bases and J by 8 bases, with 7 bases between. Germline V gene lookup returns CDR1 MNHNY and CDR2 SVGAGI (reference sequence). The CDR3 sequence: CASSVADEQFF. The DNA for the CDR3 is TGTGCCAGCAGTGTGGCGGATGAGCAGTTCTTC.

This chain uses TRBV6-4 with TRBJ2-6; the D gene is possibly TRBD2 (6 bases). Trimming took off 7 bases at V and 0 bases at J, with 10 bases between the two ends. The CDR3 is 15 amino acids. Germline values: CDR1 MRHNA, CDR2 SNTAGT. CDR3 residues: CASTPTSSGANVLTF. CDR3 bases: TGTGCCAGCACTCCGACTAGCTCTGGGGCCAACGTCCTGACTTTC.

The V call is TRBV7-9, the J call TRBJ1-2; D gene ambiguous. Per germline, CDR1 SEHNR and CDR2 FQNEAQ (reference sequence). This CDR3 is 14 amino acids long. Deletions cut 8 bases from V and 0 bases from J, with 13 bases between. CDR3 sequence: CASSQSTANYGYTF. For the CDR3, the DNA is TGTGCCAGCTCTCAAAGTACAGCTAACTATGGCTACACCTTC.

V is TRBV28 and J is TRBJ1-5; 9 nucleotides match TRBD1. There are 13 residues in the CDR3. J was trimmed by 6 bases and V by 5 bases; bases with no gene match: 2. Germline CDR1 MDHEN, CDR2 SYDVKM. In nucleotides, the CDR3 is TGTGCCAGCAGTGGGGACAGGGTTCAGCCCCAGCATTTT. As protein: CASSGDRVQPQHF.

For this clone: One junction end does not reproduce the germline sequence, and a read error may be involved. The chain joins TRBV29-1 to TRBJ2-5, with a possible D match to TRBD1 (5 bases). This CDR3 contains 13 residues. The germline V gene has CDR1 SQVTM and CDR2 ANQGSEA. CDR3 protein: CSDRQTDQGTQYF. As DNA, the CDR3 is TGCAGCGACCGACAGACAGACCAAGGGACCCAGTACTTC.

The chain joins TRBV11-1 to TRBJ1-5; the D gene is possibly TRBD1 (6 bases). Trimming stripped 1 base from V and 0 bases from J, with 7 bases between. The CDR3 covers 15 residues. Germline assignment: CDR1 SGHAT and CDR2 FQDESV (reference sequence). CDR3 sequence (DNA): TGTGCCAGCAGCTTAGGAGGGGGTAGCAATCAGCCCCAGCATTTT. Its protein product is CASSLGGGSNQPQHF.

The rearrangement links TRBV5-1 to TRBJ1-3; a possible D gene is TRBD1 (6 bases). Germline loops: CDR1 SGHRS, CDR2 YFSETQ. The length of the CDR3 is 14 residues. Trimming cost V 4 bases and J 2 bases, with 10 bases left between them. The CDR3: CASSTGTTGNTIYF. DNA for the CDR3: TGCGCCAGCAGCACCGGGACAACTGGAAACACCATATATTTT. The whole variable domain, remainder taken from reference TRBV5-1 and TRBJ1-3, is KAGVTQTPRYLIKTRGQQVTLSCSPISGHRSVSWYQQTPGQGLQFLFEYFSETQRNKGNFPGRFSGRQFSNSRSEMNVSTLELGDSALYLCASSTGTTGNTIYFGEGSWLTVV.